Following are 4 T cell receptor beta chains from one sample sequenced in a study of blood T cells in healthy people across ages. Next came a second PCR, run for roughly 6 to 11 cycles, which used a sample-barcoded 5' primer along with a J-beta primer mix. TCRdb passed the 5' RACE reads through MiXCR, listing each CDR3 protein once. Found here are roughly 1.5 million distinct CDR3 sequences, approximately 42% of them singletons; the top ten hold around 4%. Sample: blood. The receptors come from a woman between 18 and 30 years old in good health.

The chain combines TRBV5-6 with TRBJ2-1; D unclear. The V end was cut by 3 bases, the J end by 3 bases, with 10 bases between. The CDR3 loop spans 14 amino acids. The germline CDR1 and CDR2 sequences are SGHDT and YYEEEE. In nucleotides, the CDR3 is TGTGCCAGCAGCTACGGACCGGGCTACAATGAGCAGTTCTTC. Its protein product is CASSYGPGYNEQFF.

This clonotype has just a few counts. This chain joins TRBV20-1 and TRBJ2-7; D may be TRBD2 (6 bases). CDR3 length: 12 amino acids. V was clipped by 5 bases and J by 4 bases, with 12 bases between them. Germline CDR1 DFQATT, CDR2 SNEGSKA (reference sequence). The CDR3 reads CSASSGLYEQYF. CDR3 bases: TGCAGTGCTTCCAGCGGGCTATACGAGCAGTACTTC.

This sequence joins TRBV2 and TRBJ2-3; 12 bases map to TRBD2. This CDR3 contains 17 residues. The V segment lost 0 bases and the J segment 2 bases; nucleotides outside the gene matches: 3. The V gene's germline CDR1 is SNHLY and CDR2 FYNNEI. In DNA form, the CDR3 reads TGTGCCAGCAGTGAAGCTGGACTAGCGGGGTTCACAGATACGCAGTATTTT. This codes for CASSEAGLAGFTDTQYF.

This clonotype was recorded a few times. This rearrangement joins TRBV14 to TRBJ2-5; 10 bases are a match to TRBD1. This CDR3 region has 15 residues. CDR1 is SGHDN, CDR2 FVKESK, per germline. V trimming: 3 bases; J trimming: 11 bases; junction bases outside the gene matches: 12. CDR3 nucleotide sequence: TGTGCCAGCAGCCAGGACAGGGGGGCCTGGAATGAGCAGTACTTC. This gives the protein CASSQDRGAWNEQYF.